This TCR beta chain was recorded in a study of post-analysis software for immune sequencing data. Researchers reported that TCR beta cDNA libraries carried unique molecular identifiers. TCRdb processed the PCR reads anew with MiXCR; each CDR3 protein has one entry. The sample shows about 170,000 distinct CDR3 sequences, approximately 28% of them seen only once. Study outcomes and limitations: Multiple sclerosis was associated with a significant reduction in normalized Chao1 diversity relative to controls. Roughly five TRBV segments appeared more often in patients than in controls, and TRBV5-6, TRBV5-1 and TRBV20-1 were among these. Clustering by F measure revealed strong co-clustering among samples prepared together in one batch.

CDR3 length: 12 residues. Trimming shortened V by 5 bases and J by 7 bases, and 9 bases separated the two germline ends. Germline assignment: CDR1 MDHEN and CDR2 SYDVKM. This clonotype was observed a handful of times. Antigen specificity is unknown. Sequenced: blood. The V gene is TRBV28, the J gene TRBJ2-1, with D unclear. This clonotype was obtained from a girl under 18 with multiple sclerosis. CDR3 protein: CASSVIRNEQFF. In DNA, the CDR3 is TGTGCCAGCAGTGTAATACGGAATGAGCAGTTCTTC.